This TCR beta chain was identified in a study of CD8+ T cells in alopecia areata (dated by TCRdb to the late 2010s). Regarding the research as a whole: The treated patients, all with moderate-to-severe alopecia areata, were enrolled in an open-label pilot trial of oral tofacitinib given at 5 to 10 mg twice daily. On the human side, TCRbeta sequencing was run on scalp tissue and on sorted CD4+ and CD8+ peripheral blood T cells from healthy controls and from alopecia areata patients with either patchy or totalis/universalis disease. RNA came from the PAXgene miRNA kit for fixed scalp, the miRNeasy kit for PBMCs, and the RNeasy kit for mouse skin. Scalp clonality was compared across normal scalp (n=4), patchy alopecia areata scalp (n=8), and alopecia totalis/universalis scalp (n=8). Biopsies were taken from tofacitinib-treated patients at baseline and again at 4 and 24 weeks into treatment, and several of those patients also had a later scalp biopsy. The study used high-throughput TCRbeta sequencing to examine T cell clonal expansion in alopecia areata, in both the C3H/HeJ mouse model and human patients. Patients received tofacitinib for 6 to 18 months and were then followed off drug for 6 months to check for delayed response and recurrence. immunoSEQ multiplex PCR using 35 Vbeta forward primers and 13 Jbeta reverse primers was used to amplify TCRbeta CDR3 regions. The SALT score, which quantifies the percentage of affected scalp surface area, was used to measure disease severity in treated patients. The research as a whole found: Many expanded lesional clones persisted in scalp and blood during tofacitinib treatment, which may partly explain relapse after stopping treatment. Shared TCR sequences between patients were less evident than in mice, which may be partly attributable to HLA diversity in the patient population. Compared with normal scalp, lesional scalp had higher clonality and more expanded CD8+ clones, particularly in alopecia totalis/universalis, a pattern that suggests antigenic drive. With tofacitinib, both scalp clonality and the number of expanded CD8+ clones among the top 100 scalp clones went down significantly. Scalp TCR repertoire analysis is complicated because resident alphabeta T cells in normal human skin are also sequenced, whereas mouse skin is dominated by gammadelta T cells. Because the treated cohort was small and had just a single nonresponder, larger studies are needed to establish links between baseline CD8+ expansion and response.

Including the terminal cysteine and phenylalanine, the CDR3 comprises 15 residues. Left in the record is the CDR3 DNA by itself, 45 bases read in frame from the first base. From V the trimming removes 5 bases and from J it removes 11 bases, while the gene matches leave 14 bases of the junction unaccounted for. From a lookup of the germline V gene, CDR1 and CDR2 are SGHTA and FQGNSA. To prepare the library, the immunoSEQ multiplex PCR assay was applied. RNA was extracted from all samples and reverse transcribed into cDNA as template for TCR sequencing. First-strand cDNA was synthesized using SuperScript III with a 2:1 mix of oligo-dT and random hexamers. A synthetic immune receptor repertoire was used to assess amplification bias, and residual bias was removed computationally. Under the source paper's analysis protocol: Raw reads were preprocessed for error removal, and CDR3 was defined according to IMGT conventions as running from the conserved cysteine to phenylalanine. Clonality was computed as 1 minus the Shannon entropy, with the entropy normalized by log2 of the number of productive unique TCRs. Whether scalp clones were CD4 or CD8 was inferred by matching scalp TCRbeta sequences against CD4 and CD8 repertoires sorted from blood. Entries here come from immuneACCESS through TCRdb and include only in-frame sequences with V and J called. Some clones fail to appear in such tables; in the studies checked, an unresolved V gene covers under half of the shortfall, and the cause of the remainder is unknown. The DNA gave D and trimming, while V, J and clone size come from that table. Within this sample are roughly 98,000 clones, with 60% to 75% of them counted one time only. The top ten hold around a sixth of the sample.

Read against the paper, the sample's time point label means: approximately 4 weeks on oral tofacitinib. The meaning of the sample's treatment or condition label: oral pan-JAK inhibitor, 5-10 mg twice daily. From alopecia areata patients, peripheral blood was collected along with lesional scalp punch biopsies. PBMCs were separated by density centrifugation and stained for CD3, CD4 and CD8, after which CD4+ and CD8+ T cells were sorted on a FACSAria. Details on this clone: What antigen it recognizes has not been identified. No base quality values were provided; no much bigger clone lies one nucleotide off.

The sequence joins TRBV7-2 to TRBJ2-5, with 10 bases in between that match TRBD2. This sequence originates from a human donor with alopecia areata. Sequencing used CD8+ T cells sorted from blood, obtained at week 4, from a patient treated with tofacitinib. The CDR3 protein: CASSPTAGGLGEQYF. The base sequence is TGTGCCAGCAGCCCCACAGCGGGGGGGCTGGGGGAGCAGTACTTC. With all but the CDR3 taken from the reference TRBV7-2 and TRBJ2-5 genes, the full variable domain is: GAGVSQSPSNKVTEKGKDVELRCDPISGHTALYWYRQSLGQGLEFLIYFQGNSAPDKSGLPSDRFSAERTGGSVSTLTIQRTQQEDSAVYLCASSPTAGGLGEQYFGPGTRLLVL.